These T cell receptor beta chains were read from a single sample in a study of T cells in Graves' hyperthyroidism and ophthalmopathy. MiXCR, applied by TCRdb to the multiplex PCR reads, yields one record per CDR3 protein. The sample includes under 700,000 distinct CDR3 sequences, under 60% seen only once; the top ten take nearly 8.5%. The sample consisted of peripheral blood or thyroid tissue (not recorded which). The receptors here all came from a woman aged 18-29 years with Graves' hyperthyroidism. Both conserved end residues are part of each CDR3. A D gene is named only where the DNA matches it firmly. Expanded clones are given a class, and other clones once, few, many or no size at all.

>TRBV12-3/TRBV12-4|TRBJ1-1|TRBD1|NA
CASSSGTGSEAFF
TGTGCCAGCAGTTCCGGGACAGGATCTGAAGCTTTCTTT
>TRBV10-2|TRBJ2-7|TRBD1|NA
CASRRYRGQGYEQYF
TGTGCCAGCAGACGGTACAGGGGTCAGGGATACGAGCAGTACTTC
>TRBV7-3|TRBJ1-2|NA|few
CASSLTSGPLNGYTF
TGTGCCAGCAGCTTAACGTCAGGACCTTTGAACGGCTACACCTTC
>TRBV7-2|TRBJ2-5|TRBD2|few
CASSTSRLAEETQYF
TGTGCCAGCAGCACGAGCCGGCTAGCGGAAGAGACCCAGTACTTC
>TRBV10-3|TRBJ1-1|TRBD1|NA
CAISQGQYTEAFF
TGTGCCATCAGCCAGGGACAGTACACTGAAGCTTTCTTT
>TRBV2|TRBJ1-6|NA|NA
CASSGRGSSPLHF
TGTGCCAGCAGTGGCAGGGGTAGTTCACCCCTCCACTTT
>TRBV20-1|TRBJ1-1|NA|NA
CSAIPIDGENTEAFF
TGCAGTGCTATCCCGATAGATGGGGAGAACACTGAAGCTTTCTTT
>TRBV7-8|TRBJ2-7|TRBD1|few
CASSLAGTGQHEQYF
TGTGCCAGCAGCTTAGCCGGGACAGGGCAGCACGAGCAGTACTTC
>TRBV29-1|TRBJ1-2|NA|many
CSVEPRRVGAYGYTF
TGCAGCGTTGAACCCAGGAGGGTTGGGGCCTATGGCTACACCTTC
>TRBV7-9|TRBJ2-7|TRBD1|NA
CASSPNTGVLKQYF
TGTGCCAGCAGCCCGAACACAGGGGTCCTGAAGCAGTACTTC
>TRBV11-2|TRBJ2-5|NA|NA
CASSWSAGIKLETQYF
TGTGCCAGCAGCTGGTCCGCCGGGATTAAACTTGAGACCCAGTACTTC
>TRBV2|TRBJ2-7|NA|few
CASSPSSSYEQYF
TGTGCCAGCTCACCGTCAAGCTCCTACGAGCAGTACTTC
>TRBV7-2|TRBJ1-5|TRBD1|NA
CASSYDRDGNQPQHF
TGTGCCAGCAGCTACGACAGGGATGGCAATCAGCCCCAGCATTTT
>TRBV2|TRBJ1-2|NA|NA
CASSQEWGARGYTF
TGTGCCAGCAGCCAAGAATGGGGGGCGCGCGGCTACACCTTC
>TRBV2|TRBJ2-7|NA|NA
CASSTGLGEQYF
TGTGCCAGCAGTACAGGGTTGGGTGAGCAGTACTTC
>TRBV11-3|TRBJ1-1|NA|NA
CASSLMAANTEAFF
TGTGCCAGCAGCTTAATGGCAGCCAACACTGAAGCTTTCTTT
>TRBV20-1|TRBJ2-5|TRBD2|NA
CSARDHGTSLETQYF
TGCAGTGCTAGAGATCACGGGACTAGCTTGGAGACCCAGTACTTC
>TRBV9|TRBJ1-3|NA|NA
CASSARRVGNTIYF
TGTGCCAGCAGCGCCCGGCGGGTTGGAAACACCATATATTTT
>TRBV2|TRBJ2-7|TRBD1|many
CASRPGQAYEQYF
TGTGCCAGCAGGCCGGGACAGGCCTACGAGCAGTACTTC
>TRBV15|TRBJ2-7|NA|once
CATSRDGWDQPQYF
TGTGCCACCAGCAGAGATGGGTGGGATCAGCCCCAGTACTTC
>TRBV7-6|TRBJ1-2|NA|many
CASSLGPQDYGYTF
TGTGCCAGCAGCTTAGGCCCGCAGGACTATGGCTACACCTTC
>TRBV7-3|TRBJ2-7|TRBD2|few
CASSQALAAITYEQYF
TGCGCCAGCAGCCAGGCACTAGCGGCGATAACCTACGAGCAGTACTTC
>TRBV7-9|TRBJ1-5|TRBD1|NA
CASSEDRGSQPQHF
TGTGCCAGCAGCGAGGACAGGGGGTCGCAGCCCCAGCATTTT
>TRBV7-9|TRBJ2-7|NA|few
CATSVRTSYEQYF
TGTGCCACCTCCGTGAGGACTTCCTACGAGCAGTACTTC
>TRBV29-1|TRBJ2-7|TRBD2|NA
CSVNGGGPLDEQYF
TGCAGCGTTAACGGGGGGGGGCCCCTAGACGAGCAGTACTTC
>TRBV7-3|TRBJ2-7|NA|NA
CASNRDRHLSYEQYF
TGTGCCAGCAATCGCGACAGGCACCTTTCCTACGAGCAGTACTTC
>TRBV19|TRBJ1-3|NA|NA
CASSSGSGNTIYF
TGTGCCAGCAGTTCGGGCTCTGGAAACACCATATATTTT
>TRBV29-1|TRBJ1-1|NA|many
CSVEDPSDPAMNTEAFF
TGCAGCGTTGAAGACCCCTCGGACCCGGCCATGAACACTGAAGCTTTCTTT
>TRBV25-1|TRBJ1-3|NA|NA
CASSYVSSGNTIYF
TGTGCCAGCAGTTACGTAAGCTCTGGAAACACCATATATTTT
>TRBV7-4|TRBJ2-2|TRBD2|NA
CASSQAGVTGELFF
TGCGCCAGCAGCCAAGCGGGAGTTACCGGGGAGCTGTTTTTT
>TRBV7-6|TRBJ2-7|TRBD1|many
CASSLARDRDYEQYF
TGTGCCAGCAGCTTAGCCCGCGACAGGGACTACGAGCAGTACTTC
>TRBV7-8|TRBJ1-5|TRBD1|NA
CASSLGTGAYSNQPQHF
TGTGCCAGCAGCCTCGGGACAGGGGCTTATAGCAATCAGCCCCAGCATTTT
>TRBV24-1|TRBJ1-2|NA|many
CATGDGQNYGYTF
TGTGCCACCGGGGATGGACAGAACTATGGCTACACCTTC
>TRBV2|TRBJ1-1|TRBD1|many
CASSGQGMGTEAFF
TGTGCCAGCAGTGGACAGGGGATGGGCACTGAAGCTTTCTTT
>TRBV7-6|TRBJ2-3|NA|NA
CASSQSYLDTQYF
TGTGCCAGCAGCCAATCATACCTAGATACGCAGTATTTT
>TRBV10-3|TRBJ2-7|NA|many
CAIKTTSSYEQYF
TGTGCCATCAAGACCACGAGCTCCTACGAGCAGTACTTC
>TRBV7-2|TRBJ1-5|NA|NA
CASSFPVTRTGINQPQHF
TGTGCCAGCAGTTTTCCCGTGACCCGCACAGGGATCAATCAGCCCCAGCATTTT
>TRBV10-3|TRBJ1-1|TRBD1|NA
CAISVPGQGGTEAFF
TGTGCCATCAGTGTTCCCGGACAGGGAGGCACTGAAGCTTTCTTT
>TRBV10-3|TRBJ1-2|NA|many
CASSLDSGNYGYTF
TGTGCCAGCAGCCTCGACAGCGGCAACTATGGCTACACCTTC
>TRBV2|TRBJ2-5|NA|NA
CASTRFIWMETQYF
TGTGCCAGCACCCGATTTATTTGGATGGAGACCCAGTACTTC
>TRBV7-8|TRBJ2-7|NA|NA
CASSPVWAQGSYEQYF
TGTGCCAGCAGCCCCGTTTGGGCACAGGGCTCCTACGAGCAGTACTTC
>TRBV11-1|TRBJ2-7|TRBD2|NA
CANSQEVGLAAEQYF
TGTGCCAACAGCCAAGAGGTTGGACTAGCCGCCGAGCAGTACTTC